A single sample is the source of the 13 T cell receptor beta chains below, sequenced in a study of CD8+ T cells in alopecia areata. The sequencing template was cDNA reverse transcribed from extracted RNA. Some clones are missing from TCRdb's copy, which holds only in-frame ones; the method was immunoSEQ multiplex PCR. There are more than 150,000 clones in the sample; approximately 56% occur only once, and about 15% lies in the top ten. Material: CD4+ T cells sorted from blood, obtained at week 0. These receptors were taken from a human donor with alopecia areata.

The chain carries TRBV30 and TRBJ1-6, with no clear D. CDR3 length equals 14 residues. In germline, CDR1 is GTSNPN, CDR2 SVGIG (reference sequence). The V end was cut by 0 bases, the J end by 7 bases, with 10 bases between. This chain's CDR3 is CAWSVAAPNSPLHF. CDR3 nucleotide sequence: TGTGCCTGGAGTGTTGCTGCTCCAAATTCACCCCTCCACTTT.

This clone was recorded only once. DNA of the CDR3: TGTGCCAGCAGTCCACGGGGACCAGAGACCCAGTACTTC. Translation gives CASSPRGPETQYF. The chain combines TRBV6-1 with TRBJ2-5; the D call may be TRBD1 or TRBD2 (5 bases each). In germline, CDR1 is MNHNS, CDR2 SASEGT. V lost 5 bases and J lost 4, with 11 bases in between. The CDR3 is made up of 13 amino acids.

This clone was recorded many times. The gene calls are TRBV7-3 and TRBJ2-7, with 10 positions matching TRBD1. Germline assignment: CDR1 SGHTA and CDR2 FQGTGA. The CDR3 runs to 15 residues. V lost 5 bases to trimming and J lost 4 bases; unmatched junction nucleotides: 8. Here the CDR3 DNA reads TGTGCCAGCAGCACCGCGGGACAGGGGATTTACGAGCAGTACTTC. This codes for CASSTAGQGIYEQYF.

The V and J genes are TRBV2 and TRBJ2-3; TRBD1 matches at 7 bases. Germline V lookup: CDR1 SNHLY, CDR2 FYNNEI. The CDR3 totals 15 residues. Trimming removed 2 bases from V and 3 bases from J; junction bases left unmatched: 5. In DNA, the CDR3 is TGTGCCAGCAGTGAAAGGGGGCTGGGGACAGATACGCAGTATTTT. Translating gives CASSERGLGTDTQYF. Based on the CDR3 plus reference TRBV2 and TRBJ2-3, the full variable domain is EPEVTQTPSHQVTQMGQEVILRCVPISNHLYFYWYRQILGQKVEFLVSFYNNEISEKSEIFDDQFSVERPDGSNFTLKIRSTKLEDSAMYFCASSERGLGTDTQYFGPGTRLTVL.

The chain has TRBV27 and TRBJ1-2; a weak D match, TRBD1 (6 bases). The CDR3 totals 14 residues. Germline assignment: CDR1 MNHEY and CDR2 SMNVEV (reference sequence). V was cut by 4 bases and J by 4 bases, with 13 bases left in between. CDR3 protein: CASSSGQTSYGYTF. Written as DNA, the CDR3 is TGTGCCAGCAGTTCCGGACAGACTTCCTATGGCTACACCTTC.

This clone was detected a few times. The rearrangement joins TRBV29-1 to TRBJ1-5; TRBD1 might be the D (6 bases). V was trimmed by 4 bases and J by 3 bases, leaving 13 bases between them. The CDR3 covers 14 residues. The germline V gene encodes CDR1 SQVTM and CDR2 ANQGSEA. CDR3 nucleotides: TGCAGCGTTGGTTCAGGGGACCACAATCAGCCCCAGCATTTT. Translated, it gives CSVGSGDHNQPQHF.

The CDR3 DNA sequence: TGTGCCAGCAGGGAGATGGCCGGGGAGCTGTTTTTT. Protein sequence: CASREMAGELFF. The chain joins TRBV6-1 to TRBJ2-2; D is unclear. The CDR3 is made up of 12 amino acids. Germline loops: CDR1 MNHNS, CDR2 SASEGT. V was trimmed by 6 bases and J by 6 bases, leaving 8 bases between them.

The V call is TRBV4-2, the J call TRBJ1-5, with TRBD1 matching over 7 bases. The V and J ends lost 5 bases and 4 bases, in that order; junction bases with no gene match: 8. There are 15 residues in the CDR3. Germline V gene lookup returns CDR1 LGHNA and CDR2 YNFKEQ. The CDR3 nucleotides are TGTGCCAGCAGCGCCCGGGACAGCAGGAATCAGCCCCAGCATTTT. It translates to CASSARDSRNQPQHF.

This clone was seen just once. V usage is TRBV18 and J usage is TRBJ1-1, with D hard to call. Germline assignment: CDR1 KGHSH and CDR2 LQKENI. CDR3 length: 12 amino acids. Trimming cost V 6 bases and J 6 bases, with 11 bases left between them. As DNA, the CDR3 is TGTGCCAGCTCGATCGGAGCGGCTGAAGCTTTCTTT. It specifies CASSIGAAEAFF. Using reference TRBV18 and TRBJ1-1 for the parts outside the CDR3, the full variable domain is NAGVMQNPRHLVRRRGQEARLRCSPMKGHSHVYWYRQLPEEGLKFMVYLQKENIIDESGMPKERFSAEFPKEGPSILRIQQVVRGDSAAYFCASSIGAAEAFFGQGTRLTVV.

V and J are TRBV6-5 and TRBJ2-1; tentative D call: TRBD1 (6 bases). Trimming removed 2 bases at V and 3 bases at J, with 11 bases between. Germline CDR1 reads MNHEY; CDR2 reads SVGAGI. The CDR3 totals 15 residues. CDR3 sequence: CASSYTGTHYNEQFF. CDR3 DNA: TGTGCCAGCAGTTACACAGGGACACACTACAATGAGCAGTTCTTC.

The chain carries TRBV10-3 and TRBJ2-1; 8 bases fit TRBD2. Germline V gives CDR1 ENHRY, CDR2 SYGVKD. CDR3 length equals 14 residues. The V segment lost 7 bases and the J segment 4 bases; nucleotides outside the gene matches: 6. DNA of the CDR3: TGTGCCATCATCCGGACTAGCCAATACAATGAGCAGTTCTTC. This translates into CAIIRTSQYNEQFF.

The V call is TRBV15, the J call TRBJ2-1, with TRBD2 matching 8 bases. The ends lost 0 bases at V and 6 bases at J; junction bases unmatched: 7. The CDR3 is 16 amino acids. The germline V gene has CDR1 LNHNV and CDR2 YYDKDF (reference sequence). The CDR3 reads CATSREVGLAGNEQFF. The CDR3 DNA follows: TGTGCCACCAGCAGAGAAGTAGGACTAGCAGGCAATGAGCAGTTCTTC. Full variable domain (outside the CDR3, taken from reference TRBV15 and TRBJ2-1): DAMVIQNPRYQVTQFGKPVTLSCSQTLNHNVMYWYQQKSSQAPKLLFHYYDKDFNNEADTPDNFQSRRPNTSFCFLDIRSPGLGDTAMYLCATSREVGLAGNEQFFGPGTRLTVL.

The gene calls are TRBV18 and TRBJ2-7, with D perhaps assigned TRBD1 or TRBD2 (5 bases each). V was shortened by 2 bases and J by 5 bases, with 16 bases between the two germline ends. The CDR3 length is 15 residues. Germline-derived CDR1 and CDR2 are KGHSH and LQKENI. CDR3 sequence (DNA): TGTGCCAGCTCACCATACGGCGTCAGGGACCACGAGCAGTACTTC. Protein: CASSPYGVRDHEQYF.